This TCR beta chain was observed in a study of OX40 agonist ivuxolimab in advanced cancers. Study-level background: Every 2 weeks, ivuxolimab was infused into the patients intravenously at between 0.01 and 10 mg/kg. With a range of about 20 to 79, age averaged about 58 years, and 75% to 90% were male.

CDR3 length: 16 residues. J was trimmed by 4 bases and V by 1 base; bases with no gene match: 5. CDR1 SGHTA and CDR2 FQGNSA come from the germline V gene. Repertoires were generated with immunoSEQ multiplex PCR, while TCRdb's copy carries only in-frame clones and drops some. Found here are 80,000 to 130,000 clones, just over 90% of them singletons; the top ten hold roughly 0.3%. Turning to this clone: The antigen remains unidentified.

Notes on the study in general: Those patients achieving a partial response at 0.1-3.0 mg/kg showed among the lowest clonal expansion. The study observed clonal expansion of CD4+ and CD8+ blood T cells by week 6 at 0.1 to 3.0 mg/kg.

The chain uses TRBV7-2 and TRBJ2-5; TRBD2 agrees at 11 bases. The input for sequencing was CD4+ or CD8+ T cells sorted from blood, taken in a trial of the OX40 agonist ivuxolimab. The TCR sequence derives from an adult with an advanced solid tumor such as melanoma, head and neck, liver or kidney cancer. In nucleotides, the CDR3 is TGTGCCAGCAGCTTAGAACGGCTAGCGGGAGGAGAGACCCAGTACTTC. Residues: CASSLERLAGGETQYF.